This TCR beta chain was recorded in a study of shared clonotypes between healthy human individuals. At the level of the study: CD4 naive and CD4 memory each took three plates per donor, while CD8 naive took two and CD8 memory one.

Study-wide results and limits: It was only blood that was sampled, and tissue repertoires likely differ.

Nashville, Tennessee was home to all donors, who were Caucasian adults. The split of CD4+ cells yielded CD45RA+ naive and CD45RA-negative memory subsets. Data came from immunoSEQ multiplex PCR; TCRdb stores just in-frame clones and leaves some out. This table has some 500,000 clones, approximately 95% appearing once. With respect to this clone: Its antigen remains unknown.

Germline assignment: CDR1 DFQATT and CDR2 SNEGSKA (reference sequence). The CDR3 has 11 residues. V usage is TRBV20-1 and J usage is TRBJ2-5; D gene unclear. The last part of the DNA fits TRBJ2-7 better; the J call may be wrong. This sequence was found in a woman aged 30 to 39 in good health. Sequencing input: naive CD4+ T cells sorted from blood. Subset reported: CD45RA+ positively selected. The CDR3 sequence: CSARGSYEQYF. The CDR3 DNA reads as TGCAGTGCTAGGGGATCCTACGAGCAGTACTTC.